Below, 2 T cell receptor beta chains from the same sample are listed, as sequenced in a study of T-cell reconstitution after alpha-beta-depleted transplantation in children. Unique molecular identifiers were incorporated into the prepared TCRbeta library. MiXCR was run by TCRdb on the PCR reads, yielding one entry per CDR3 protein. The sample lists a few hundred thousand distinct CDR3 sequences, about a quarter occurring once. Source: PBMCs, taken before TCRalphabeta/CD19-depleted stem cell transplant. The receptor source for this set is a boy in the first two years of life with Wiskott-Aldrich syndrome, due to receive a stem cell transplant.

This clonotype showed up just a few times. The V and J genes are TRBV20-1 and TRBJ1-3; unclear D gene. Germline V lookup: CDR1 DFQATT, CDR2 SNEGSKA (reference sequence). Trimming shortened V by 3 bases and J by 5 bases, and 11 bases separated the two germline ends. The CDR3 extends over 13 amino acids. CDR3 nucleotides: TGCAGTGCTAGGGTGCGGGCAAGAAACACCATATATTTT. Translating gives CSARVRARNTIYF.

The CDR3 reads CAISVGRESTDTQYF. CDR3 nucleotide sequence: TGTGCCATCAGTGTTGGGCGGGAGAGCACAGATACGCAGTATTTT. The genes are TRBV10-3 and TRBJ2-3; 7 nucleotides match TRBD2. V dropped 4 bases and J dropped 0; count of bases not matched to a gene: 4. There are 15 residues in the CDR3. CDR1 is ENHRY, CDR2 SYGVKD, per germline.